These 32 T cell receptor beta chains came from one sample sequenced in a study of PD-L1 blockade in urothelial cancer. Sequencing was performed with immunoSEQ multiplex PCR; in TCRdb, only in-frame clones are kept and a portion is missing. The sample lists around 51,000 clones, about 90% occurring once. The sample consisted of PBMCs, taken around atezolizumab (anti-PD-L1) treatment. Source of these receptors: a man in his sixties with urothelial cancer.

The chain recombines TRBV18 with TRBJ1-1; 8 bases map to TRBD1. The ends lost 1 base at V and 6 bases at J; junction bases unmatched: 10. Per the germline V gene, CDR1 is KGHSH and CDR2 is LQKENI. CDR3 size: 16 residues. The CDR3 DNA follows: TGTGCCAGCTCACCACTCGAGGCAGGGGGCTTAGCTGAAGCTTTCTTT. It specifies CASSPLEAGGLAEAFF.

Details on this clone: Other DNA sequences in this specimen translate into the identical CDR3. Written as DNA, the CDR3 is TGCGCCAGCAGTGAAGGCGGACCGCGGGCGCGGAATGAGCAGTTCTTC. As protein: CASSEGGPRARNEQFF. The chain couples TRBV10-1 to TRBJ2-1; TRBD2 is a possible D gene (5 bases). V was clipped by 3 bases and J by 7 bases, with 19 bases between them. CDR3 length: 16 residues. Looked up from germline, CDR1 is WNHNN and CDR2 is SYGVQD (reference sequence).

V usage is TRBV6-5 and J usage is TRBJ2-5; 9 positions match TRBD1. The CDR3 loop spans 14 amino acids. Germline V gene sequence: CDR1 MNHEY, CDR2 SVGAGI. V lost 5 bases and J lost 4; bases outside the gene matches: 5. CDR3 nucleotides: TGTGCCAGCAGTCCCCGGGACAGGGTAGAGACCCAGTACTTC. It encodes CASSPRDRVETQYF.

The genes are TRBV2 and TRBJ2-5; D gene ambiguous. Germline V CDR1 and CDR2: SNHLY, FYNNEI. The V and J ends lost 3 bases and 2 bases respectively, with 16 bases between them. CDR3 length: 16 amino acids. This CDR3 reads CASSEKLAVRQETQYF. For the CDR3, the DNA is TGTGCCAGCAGTGAGAAACTGGCGGTCCGGCAAGAGACCCAGTACTTC.

This CDR3 reads CASMNWDRVNGYTF. In nucleotides, the CDR3 is TGTGCCAGCATGAACTGGGACAGGGTAAACGGCTACACCTTC. The chain uses TRBV2 and TRBJ1-2; TRBD1 matches 9 bases. The V and J ends lost 7 bases and 8 bases, in that order; junction bases with no gene match: 11. CDR1 is SNHLY, CDR2 FYNNEI, per germline. This CDR3 contains 14 residues.

The rearrangement joins TRBV12-5 to TRBJ2-7; 7 bases match TRBD2. CDR3 length equals 14 residues. Per germline, CDR1 LGHNT and CDR2 FRNRAP. Trimming removed 5 bases from V and 5 bases from J; junction bases left unmatched: 9. The CDR3 nucleotides are TGTGCTAGTGGTATACCGGGACTACCCCACGAGCAGTACTTC. Translation gives CASGIPGLPHEQYF.

This clone was detected a few times. The CDR3 coding sequence is TGTGCCAGCAAGGACTGGGACTACACAGATACGCAGTATTTT. Amino acids: CASKDWDYTDTQYF. This sequence joins TRBV2 and TRBJ2-3, with TRBD2 identical over 7 bases. Germline CDR1 reads SNHLY; CDR2 reads FYNNEI. With 7 bases clipped from V and 2 bases from J, the junction kept 6 bases outside the gene matches. The CDR3 is 14 amino acids.

This chain uses TRBV20-1 with TRBJ2-7; a possible D gene is TRBD1 (6 bases). The V gene lost 5 bases and the J gene lost 5 bases, with 10 bases spanning the gap. This CDR3 contains 11 residues. Germline assignment: CDR1 DFQATT and CDR2 SNEGSKA (reference sequence). The CDR3 sequence is CSAPNRDEQYF. CDR3 sequence (DNA): TGCAGTGCTCCCAACAGGGACGAGCAGTACTTC.

The chain has TRBV10-3 and TRBJ1-4, with no clear D. Looked up from germline, CDR1 is ENHRY and CDR2 is SYGVKD. V was cut by 2 bases and J by 0 bases, with 4 bases left in between. There are 14 residues in the CDR3. The CDR3 DNA reads as TGTGCCATCAGTGAGCGGGCAACTAATGAAAAACTGTTTTTT. Its protein product is CAISERATNEKLFF.

The chain is built from TRBV6-5 and TRBJ1-2, with 7 bases matching TRBD1. Germline V CDR1 and CDR2: MNHEY, SVGAGI. Trimming removed 5 bases from V and 8 bases from J; junction bases left unmatched: 11. The CDR3 spans 14 residues. The CDR3 region is CASSNGDSVEGYTF. The DNA of the CDR3 is TGTGCCAGCAGTAATGGGGACAGCGTGGAGGGCTACACCTTC.

This clone showed up many times. The chain employs TRBV6-5 and TRBJ1-5; D is perhaps TRBD1 (5 bases). CDR1 is MNHEY, CDR2 SVGAGI, per germline. Trimming cost V 5 bases and J 12 bases, with 23 bases left between them. The CDR3 contains 15 residues. CDR3 DNA: TGTGCCAGCAGTCCCTATCAGGGCGGGAGGGTGCACCAGCATTTT. Translated, it gives CASSPYQGGRVHQHF.

The chain is built from TRBV5-1 and TRBJ1-3; D gene unclear. This CDR3 is 14 amino acids long. CDR1 is SGHRS and CDR2 is YFSETQ in the germline V gene. V lost 1 base to trimming and J lost 0 bases, with 5 bases between them. This chain's CDR3 is CASSLSGSGNTIYF. The CDR3 region has the DNA TGCGCCAGCAGCTTGTCAGGCTCTGGAAACACCATATATTTT. The entire variable domain, with the rest obtained from reference TRBV5-1 and TRBJ1-3, is as follows: KAGVTQTPRYLIKTRGQQVTLSCSPISGHRSVSWYQQTPGQGLQFLFEYFSETQRNKGNFPGRFSGRQFSNSRSEMNVSTLELGDSALYLCASSLSGSGNTIYFGEGSWLTVV.

This clone has a handful of counts. The rearrangement uses TRBV6-6 and TRBJ2-7; D uncertain. CDR3 size: 13 residues. Germline CDR1 reads MNHNY; CDR2 reads SVGAGI (reference sequence). The germline V and J ends were trimmed by 0 bases and 3 bases, with 6 bases remaining between them. CDR3 DNA sequence: TGTGCCAGCAGTTACTCGAAGCTCTACGAGCAGTACTTC. This encodes CASSYSKLYEQYF.

DNA of the CDR3: TGTGCCAGCAGCCCTGGGACAGGCAATAGCAATCAGCCCCAGCATTTT. This gives the protein CASSPGTGNSNQPQHF. V is TRBV7-9 and J is TRBJ1-5, with 8 positions matching TRBD1. The CDR3 covers 16 residues. Germline V gene data show CDR1 as SEHNR and CDR2 as FQNEAQ (reference sequence). The V segment lost 5 bases and the J segment 0 bases; nucleotides outside the gene matches: 6.

The chain carries TRBV5-1 and TRBJ1-4; D is possibly TRBD1 (5 bases). There are 14 residues in the CDR3. Trimming removed 2 bases from V and 8 bases from J, with 13 bases in between. Germline-derived CDR1 and CDR2 are SGHRS and YFSETQ. The chain's CDR3 is CASSFGQGWEKLFF. DNA of the CDR3: TGCGCCAGCAGCTTCGGGCAGGGTTGGGAAAAACTGTTTTTT.

DNA of the CDR3: TGTGCCAGCAGCGAACCGGGACAGCTAGCCAAAAACATTCAGTACTTC. Its translation: CASSEPGQLAKNIQYF. The genes are TRBV5-6 and TRBJ2-4; 7 bases line up with TRBD1. The CDR3 contains 16 residues. Germline loops: CDR1 SGHDT, CDR2 YYEEEE. J was trimmed by 0 bases and V by 4 bases; bases with no gene match: 7.

This clone was counted only a few times. The rearrangement joins TRBV28 to TRBJ2-1; no clear D. Germline loops: CDR1 MDHEN, CDR2 SYDVKM. The CDR3 length is 13 residues. The germline V and J ends were trimmed by 10 bases and 5 bases, with 15 bases remaining between them. The CDR3 sequence is CAIGRSYDNEQFF. CDR3 bases: TGTGCCATCGGCAGGTCCTATGACAATGAGCAGTTCTTC.

The chain carries TRBV7-2 and TRBJ1-1; TRBD1 agrees at 8 bases. Germline V gene sequence: CDR1 SGHTA, CDR2 FQGNSA. This CDR3 spans 15 amino acids. J lost 5 bases, V lost 8 bases, and 13 bases had no gene match. The CDR3 DNA follows: TGTGCCAGCGAAAGGGACAGGCGGGGGGGAACTGAAGCTTTCTTT. The encoded protein is CASERDRRGGTEAFF.

The rearrangement uses TRBV4-1 and TRBJ1-5; D is unclear. This CDR3 is 14 amino acids long. Germline loops: CDR1 MGHRA, CDR2 YSYEKL. V dropped 3 bases and J dropped 0 bases, with 6 bases sitting between them. Here the CDR3 DNA reads TGCGCCAGCAGCCAGAGAGATAGCAATCAGCCCCAGCATTTT. Its protein is CASSQRDSNQPQHF.

The CDR3 coding sequence is TGTGCCTCCTCCAGGGACAGTTCCTACGAGCAGTACTTC. Amino acids: CASSRDSSYEQYF. V is TRBV19 and J is TRBJ2-7, with 7 bases identical to TRBD1. The CDR3 is 13 amino acids. CDR1 and CDR2 (germline): LNHDA, SQIVND (reference sequence). V dropped 11 bases and J dropped 1; count of bases not matched to a gene: 8. The complete variable domain, with remaining parts taken from reference TRBV19 and TRBJ2-7, reads DGGITQSPKYLFRKEGQNVTLSCEQNLNHDAMYWYRQDPGQGLRLIYYSQIVNDFQKGDIAEGYSVSREKKESFPLTVTSAQKNPTAFYLCASSRDSSYEQYFGPGTRLTVT.

This clone turned up a few times. The V gene is TRBV30, the J gene TRBJ2-2; tentative D call: TRBD1 (5 bases). The CDR3 spans 11 residues. CDR1 GTSNPN and CDR2 SVGIG come from the germline V gene (reference sequence). V dropped 5 bases and J dropped 7 bases, with 8 bases sitting between them. CDR3 protein: CAWGHYGELFF. The CDR3 nucleotides read TGTGCCTGGGGACACTACGGGGAGCTGTTTTTT.

This chain connects TRBV28 to TRBJ2-7; TRBD2 matches at 11 bases. Germline loops: CDR1 MDHEN, CDR2 SYDVKM. The CDR3 contains 16 residues. The ends lost 3 bases at V and 5 bases at J; junction bases unmatched: 9. The CDR3 loop reads CASSFYSGRAGNEQYF. As DNA, the CDR3 is TGTGCCAGCAGTTTTTATAGCGGGAGGGCCGGGAACGAGCAGTACTTC. Supplemented by reference TRBV28 and TRBJ2-7, the full variable domain reads DVKVTQSSRYLVKRTGEKVFLECVQDMDHENMFWYRQDPGLGLRLIYFSYDVKMKEKGDIPEGYSVSREKKERFSLILESASTNQTSMYLCASSFYSGRAGNEQYFGPGTRLTVT.

This clone was detected only a few times. The chain joins TRBV7-2 to TRBJ2-3; D gene ambiguous. CDR3 length: 11 residues. Germline V CDR1 and CDR2: SGHTA, FQGNSA. Trimming took 3 bases from V and 8 from J, leaving 6 bases between them. CDR3: CASSFRGTQYF. The CDR3 DNA sequence: TGTGCCAGCAGCTTCCGAGGTACGCAGTATTTT.

CDR3 amino acids: CASSLLLAGTEAFF. The CDR3 nucleotides are TGTGCCAGCAGCTTACTCCTAGCGGGGACTGAAGCTTTCTTT. The V gene is TRBV7-6, the J gene TRBJ1-1; D is undetermined. Trimming removed 2 bases from V and 5 bases from J, with 12 bases in between. In germline, CDR1 is SGHVS, CDR2 FNYEAQ. The length of the CDR3 is 14 residues.

Of note for this clone: Compared with germline, one end of the junction differs, possibly owing to a read error. The rearrangement uses TRBV2 and TRBJ1-6; TRBD1 might be the D (6 bases). CDR1 is SNHLY, CDR2 FYNNEI, per germline. The length of the CDR3 is 14 residues. CDR3 DNA sequence: TGTGCCAGCACTGAAGTCACAGGGAATTCACCCCTCCACTTT. Translated: CASTEVTGNSPLHF.

This rearrangement joins TRBV6-5 to TRBJ2-1; unclear D gene. Trimming pared 6 bases from V and 2 bases from J, leaving 11 bases between. Germline CDR1 MNHEY, CDR2 SVGAGI. This CDR3 has 14 residues. For the CDR3, the DNA is TGTGCCAGCAGATCAGCGCTGGCCTACAATGAGCAGTTCTTC. Translation gives CASRSALAYNEQFF.

The chain recombines TRBV20-1 with TRBJ2-1; perhaps TRBD2 as D (5 bases). Trimming shortened V by 5 bases and J by 11 bases, and 13 bases separated the two germline ends. The CDR3 totals 11 residues. The germline CDR1 and CDR2 sequences are DFQATT and SNEGSKA (reference sequence). DNA for the CDR3: TGCAGTGCTCTTCGGGAAATCCAGCAGTTCTTC. This gives the protein CSALREIQQFF.

CDR3: CASSPLPGEQEKLFF. The CDR3 DNA is TGTGCCAGCTCACCACTTCCGGGGGAACAAGAAAAACTGTTTTTT. This sequence joins TRBV18 and TRBJ1-4, with D possibly being TRBD1 (5 bases). The CDR3 sequence is 15 residues long. Trimming removed 1 base at V and 8 bases at J, with 14 bases between. Germline V lookup: CDR1 KGHSH, CDR2 LQKENI.

Points on this clone: A junction end diverges from the germline sequence, so it may reflect a read error. The V and J genes are TRBV5-1 and TRBJ1-4; no clear D. Germline CDR1 and CDR2: SGHRS and YFSETQ. CDR3 size: 16 residues. CDR3 nucleotide sequence: TGCGCCAGCAGCTTGAGGTCTCCCGGGGAGAATGAAAAACTGCTTTTT. It encodes CASSLRSPGENEKLLF.

J is TRBJ2-2 and V is TRBV6-4; TRBD2 might be the D (6 bases). V shed 2 bases and J shed 5 bases, with 12 bases lying between them. Germline V gene sequence: CDR1 MRHNA, CDR2 SNTAGT. The CDR3 is 15 residues long. CDR3 coding DNA: TGTGCCAGCAGTGACGGTCATGGACTAACCGGGGAGCTGTTTTTT. Its translation: CASSDGHGLTGELFF.

V is TRBV28 and J is TRBJ2-3; TRBD1 agrees at 7 bases. Germline V gene data show CDR1 as MDHEN and CDR2 as SYDVKM. Germline trimming cut 2 bases from V and 6 bases from J; bases unmatched to any gene: 5. This CDR3 spans 14 amino acids. CDR3 DNA: TGTGCCAGCAGTTTACACAGGGGCTCCGATACGCAGTATTTT. Residues: CASSLHRGSDTQYF.

V usage is TRBV11-2 and J usage is TRBJ2-1; D uncertain. This CDR3 has 13 amino acids. From germline, CDR1 is SGHAT and CDR2 FQNNGV. V was cut by 1 base and J by 4 bases, with 5 bases left in between. CDR3 in DNA: TGTGCCAGCAGCTTAGGCCGGTACAATGAGCAGTTCTTC. This encodes CASSLGRYNEQFF.